This TCR beta chain stems from a study of CD8 T cells in ankylosing spondylitis. Study results and caveats: Researchers reportedly found disease-linked clones significantly enriched in matched ankylosing spondylitis synovial fluid. Typical of ankylosing spondylitis blood, it appeared, was a TCR beta motif of fewer than 10 highly homologous variants.

Many counts were recorded for this clonotype. Its matching antigen is unknown. Each CDR3 protein gets one entry after TCRdb re-called the 5' RACE reads with MiXCR. In the table there are some 130,000 distinct CDR3 sequences, about 7% of which are singletons. The material sequenced was blood, either unsorted or a sorted T cell fraction (not recorded which). The receptor comes from a female donor with ankylosing spondylitis or in good health (not recorded which).

DNA for the CDR3: TGCGCCAGCAGCCCCCGTGAGGGGATAACTGAAGCTTTCTTT. Residues: CASSPREGITEAFF. V is TRBV5-1 and J is TRBJ1-1; possibly TRBD1 for D (5 bases). The germline V and J ends were trimmed by 4 bases and 5 bases, with 15 bases remaining between them. The CDR3 contains 14 residues. CDR1 and CDR2 (germline): SGHRS, YFSETQ.